These T cell receptor beta chains were read from a single sample in a study of a mutant IDH1 vaccine in newly diagnosed glioma. Their recognized antigens are unknown. Sequenced by immunoSEQ multiplex PCR; TCRdb stores in-frame clones only, minus some. The sample holds around 50,000 clones, more than 65% seen once. The input for sequencing was PBMCs, taken from a glioma patient whose treatment included an IDH1 peptide vaccine. These receptors originate from a middle-aged man with glioma. Each CDR3 is given with its conserved first and last residue. The D gene is left open where the match is weak. Some rows mark clone size as missing; the rest say once, few, many or name a class of expanded clone.

CDR3: CASRPMSNQPQHF
DNA: TGTGCCAGCAGACCTATGAGCAATCAGCCCCAGCATTTT
D: -
size: medium-sized
J: TRBJ1-5
V: TRBV6-1

CDR3: CASSIEIAASYEQYF
DNA: TGTGCCAGTAGTATAGAAATAGCTGCGTCCTACGAGCAGTACTTC
D: -
size: -
J: TRBJ2-7
V: TRBV19

CDR3: CASSWGGDGFGKLFF
DNA: TGCGCCAGCAGCTGGGGCGGGGACGGGTTCGGAAAACTGTTTTTT
D: -
size: -
J: TRBJ1-4
V: TRBV5-1

CDR3: CASSGGLAGAYEQYF
DNA: TGTGCCAGCAGCGGCGGGCTAGCGGGAGCCTACGAGCAGTACTTC
D: TRBD2
size: -
J: TRBJ2-7
V: TRBV7-8

CDR3: CASSLQGFGQPQHF
DNA: TGTGCCAGCAGCTTACAGGGTTTTGGGCAGCCCCAGCATTTT
D: -
size: -
J: TRBJ1-5
V: TRBV7-2

CDR3: CASSGLAGGRSEQFF
DNA: TGTGCCAGCAGCGGTCTAGCGGGGGGACGGTCGGAGCAGTTCTTC
D: TRBD2
size: -
J: TRBJ2-1
V: TRBV9

CDR3: CASSVLDRGVTEAFF
DNA: TGTGCCAGCAGCGTCCTTGACAGGGGCGTCACTGAAGCTTTCTTT
D: TRBD1
size: few
J: TRBJ1-1
V: TRBV9

CDR3: CASNPGLLSNQPQHF
DNA: TGTGCCAGTAACCCCGGGCTCCTGAGCAATCAGCCCCAGCATTTT
D: -
size: -
J: TRBJ1-5
V: TRBV19

CDR3: CASSPGDLLDGYTF
DNA: TGTGCCAGCAGCCCTGGGGACCTCTTGGATGGCTACACCTTC
D: -
size: once
J: TRBJ1-2
V: TRBV5-4

CDR3: CASTGVPGNTIYF
DNA: TGTGCCAGCACGGGGGTGCCTGGAAACACCATATATTTT
D: -
size: -
J: TRBJ1-3
V: TRBV9

CDR3: CASSLDNRDTQYF
DNA: TGCGCCAGCAGCTTGGACAACAGGGATACGCAGTATTTT
D: -
size: -
J: TRBJ2-3
V: TRBV5-1

CDR3: CASSNQGVSEQYF
DNA: TGTGCCAGCAGTAACCAGGGGGTGAGCGAGCAGTACTTC
D: TRBD1
size: few
J: TRBJ2-7
V: TRBV6-5

CDR3: CASSLPGTAQGGEKLFF
DNA: TGCGCCAGCAGCTTACCCGGGACAGCACAGGGAGGTGAAAAACTGTTTTTT
D: TRBD1
size: -
J: TRBJ1-4
V: TRBV5-1

CDR3: CASSEQQGQPQHF
DNA: TGTGCCAGCAGTGAACAGCAGGGTCAGCCCCAGCATTTT
D: -
size: few
J: TRBJ1-5
V: TRBV6-4

CDR3: CASSTFSGNTIYF
DNA: TGTGCCAGTAGTACTTTCTCTGGAAACACCATATATTTT
D: -
size: -
J: TRBJ1-3
V: TRBV19

CDR3: CASQTDYTGELFF
DNA: TGTGCCAGCCAAACGGATTACACCGGGGAGCTGTTTTTT
D: -
size: medium-sized
J: TRBJ2-2
V: TRBV2

CDR3: CASMWHSNQPQHF
DNA: TGTGCCAGTATGTGGCATAGCAATCAGCCCCAGCATTTT
D: -
size: few
J: TRBJ1-5
V: TRBV19

CDR3: CASSESIGRPGYTF
DNA: TGCGCCAGCAGTGAGTCGATAGGCAGGCCTGGCTACACCTTC
D: -
size: -
J: TRBJ1-2
V: TRBV10-2

CDR3: CSVDGGGDEQFF
DNA: TGCAGCGTTGATGGGGGGGGCGATGAGCAGTTCTTC
D: -
size: -
J: TRBJ2-1
V: TRBV29-1

CDR3: CASSLWTQETQYF
DNA: TGTGCCAGCAGCTTGTGGACCCAAGAGACCCAGTACTTC
D: -
size: -
J: TRBJ2-5
V: TRBV5-6

CDR3: CASSPQTSRTEETQYF
DNA: TGTGCCAGCAGCCCACAGACTAGCCGAACAGAAGAGACCCAGTACTTC
D: TRBD2
size: -
J: TRBJ2-5
V: TRBV7-8

CDR3: CASSPRPGQGGEQYF
DNA: TGTGCCAGCAGCCCCCGACCGGGACAGGGAGGCGAGCAGTACTTC
D: TRBD1
size: -
J: TRBJ2-7
V: TRBV11-2

CDR3: CASSLAGTGNTIYF
DNA: TGTGCCAGCAGCTTAGCGGGGACTGGAAACACCATATATTTT
D: -
size: -
J: TRBJ1-3
V: TRBV7-2

CDR3: CASSRGRGQANYGYTF
DNA: TGTGCCAGCAGCCGAGGCCGGGGACAGGCTAACTATGGCTACACCTTC
D: TRBD1
size: -
J: TRBJ1-2
V: TRBV5-4

CDR3: CASSYQVGINSPLHF
DNA: TGTGCCAGCAGTTACCAGGTCGGAATTAATTCACCCCTCCACTTT
D: -
size: few
J: TRBJ1-6
V: TRBV6-5

CDR3: CASRDRVGGYTF
DNA: TGTGCCAGCAGGGACAGGGTCGGCGGCTACACCTTC
D: TRBD1
size: -
J: TRBJ1-2
V: TRBV27

CDR3: CASGRLGNTEAFF
DNA: TGTGCCAGCGGCCGGTTGGGAAACACTGAAGCTTTCTTT
D: -
size: -
J: TRBJ1-1
V: TRBV6-5

CDR3: CASSGDRDGYTF
DNA: TGTGCCAGCAGCGGCGACAGGGACGGCTACACCTTC
D: TRBD1
size: -
J: TRBJ1-2
V: TRBV5-6

CDR3: CASSQSLDGIRFTGELFF
DNA: TGCGCCAGCAGTCAGTCCCTGGACGGGATTAGGTTCACCGGGGAGCTGTTTTTT
D: -
size: -
J: TRBJ2-2
V: TRBV5-1

CDR3: CASRGRVRGHLYHEQYF
DNA: TGTGCCAGCCGGGGCAGGGTTCGGGGCCACCTCTACCACGAGCAGTACTTC
D: -
size: -
J: TRBJ2-7
V: TRBV11-1

CDR3: CATDSRRSRGYTF
DNA: TGTGCCACAGACAGTCGGCGGTCGAGGGGCTACACCTTC
D: -
size: -
J: TRBJ1-2
V: TRBV30

CDR3: CASGQGISYNEQFF
DNA: TGTGCCAGCGGACAGGGGATCTCCTACAATGAGCAGTTCTTC
D: TRBD1
size: -
J: TRBJ2-1
V: TRBV2

CDR3: CAYKGATELFF
DNA: TGTGCCTACAAGGGGGCGACAGAACTGTTTTTT
D: TRBD1
size: -
J: TRBJ1-4
V: TRBV30

CDR3: CAISDVGVDGYTF
DNA: TGTGCCATCAGTGATGTAGGGGTAGATGGCTACACCTTC
D: -
size: -
J: TRBJ1-2
V: TRBV10-3

CDR3: CAWRIRGPGANVLTF
DNA: TGTGCCTGGAGAATTAGGGGGCCTGGGGCCAACGTCCTGACTTTC
D: TRBD1
size: -
J: TRBJ2-6
V: TRBV30

CDR3: CASSLVPGVSYEQYF
DNA: TGCGCCAGCAGCTTGGTTCCGGGGGTCTCCTACGAGCAGTACTTC
D: -
size: -
J: TRBJ2-7
V: TRBV5-1

CDR3: CASSWNRGRGEKLFF
DNA: TGTGCCAGCTCATGGAACAGGGGGCGAGGTGAAAAACTGTTTTTT
D: TRBD1
size: -
J: TRBJ1-4
V: TRBV18

CDR3: CASSRRDSNTEAFF
DNA: TGTGCCAGCAGCCGACGGGACTCGAACACTGAAGCTTTCTTT
D: -
size: few
J: TRBJ1-1
V: TRBV7-9

CDR3: CASSLEWGARNQPQHF
DNA: TGTGCCAGCAGCCTAGAGTGGGGGGCCCGCAATCAGCCCCAGCATTTT
D: -
size: -
J: TRBJ1-5
V: TRBV5-8

CDR3: CASRGRQGSNEKLFF
DNA: TGTGCCAGTAGAGGCAGACAGGGCTCTAATGAAAAACTGTTTTTT
D: TRBD1
size: -
J: TRBJ1-4
V: TRBV19